These 30 T cell receptor beta chains were sequenced from one sample in a study of blood T cell repertoires in COVID-19. Some clones are missing from TCRdb's copy, which holds only in-frame ones; the method was immunoSEQ multiplex PCR. The table lists approximately 250,000 clones, around 87% of them singletons. The material sequenced was peripheral blood. The source of these receptors is a man aged 18-30 years with active or convalescent COVID-19.

V and J are TRBV5-1 and TRBJ2-2, with a possible D match to TRBD2 (5 bases). Germline V gene lookup returns CDR1 SGHRS and CDR2 YFSETQ. The CDR3 loop spans 13 amino acids. Trimming removed 2 bases at V and 7 bases at J, with 9 bases between. The CDR3 sequence: CASSFRDGGELFF. CDR3 coding DNA: TGCGCCAGCAGCTTCCGGGATGGCGGGGAGCTGTTTTTT.

The V call is TRBV5-1, the J call TRBJ1-6, with TRBD1 matching 7 bases. There are 15 residues in the CDR3. V lost 4 bases, J lost 5 bases, and 6 bases stayed unmatched. Germline CDR1 SGHRS, CDR2 YFSETQ. This CDR3 reads CASSPQGVDNSPLHF. The CDR3, as DNA: TGCGCCAGCAGCCCCCAGGGGGTGGATAATTCACCCCTCCACTTT. Full variable domain (missing parts from reference TRBV5-1 and TRBJ1-6): KAGVTQTPRYLIKTRGQQVTLSCSPISGHRSVSWYQQTPGQGLQFLFEYFSETQRNKGNFPGRFSGRQFSNSRSEMNVSTLELGDSALYLCASSPQGVDNSPLHFGNGTRLTVT.

V is TRBV28 and J is TRBJ2-7; tentative D call: TRBD2 (7 bases). CDR1 and CDR2 from the germline V gene are MDHEN and SYDVKM. V was trimmed by 6 bases and J by 3 bases, leaving 12 bases between them. This CDR3 is built from 13 residues. CDR3 residues: CASRGGGLYEQYF. As DNA, the CDR3 is TGTGCCAGCAGGGGAGGGGGGCTCTACGAGCAGTACTTC.

In its sample, this clone was seen once. The chain carries TRBV3-1 (or the pseudogene TRBV3-2) and TRBJ2-7; D might be TRBD1 (5 bases). The V end lost 4 bases, the J end lost 5 bases, and 15 bases lay between the germline ends. The CDR3 contains 14 residues. Germline loops: CDR1 LGHDT, CDR2 YNNKEL (reference sequence). In DNA form, the CDR3 reads TGTGCCAGCAGCCCCTGGACAAATCCGGACGAGCAGTACTTC. This gives the protein CASSPWTNPDEQYF.

V is TRBV30 and J is TRBJ1-4; D is undetermined. This CDR3 is built from 10 residues. Trimming pared 5 bases from V and 8 bases from J, leaving 6 bases between. CDR1 GTSNPN and CDR2 SVGIG come from the germline V gene (reference sequence). Written as DNA, the CDR3 is TGTGCCTGGGGTGAGGAAAAACTGTTTTTT. Protein product: CAWGEEKLFF.

The CDR3 region is CASSLGQLSHSYNEQFF. The DNA of the CDR3 is TGTGCCAGCAGCTTAGGACAGCTTTCCCACTCCTACAATGAGCAGTTCTTC. V gene TRBV11-3 combines with J gene TRBJ2-1; TRBD1 is a possible D gene (5 bases). V was trimmed by 1 base and J by 0 bases, leaving 13 bases between them. The germline CDR1 and CDR2 sequences are SGHNT and YENEEA. The length of the CDR3 is 17 residues.

The gene calls are TRBV29-1 and TRBJ2-2; weak D call: TRBD2 (6 bases). Trimming took 0 bases from V and 4 from J, leaving 15 bases between them. Germline V lookup: CDR1 SQVTM, CDR2 ANQGSEA. The CDR3 extends over 16 amino acids. The CDR3 nucleotides are TGCAGCGTTGAAGACATACGGCACGGGGGCACCGGGGAGCTGTTTTTT. Residues: CSVEDIRHGGTGELFF.

The chain recombines TRBV12-3 or TRBV12-4 with TRBJ2-7; D is unclear. V gave up 5 bases and J gave up 7 bases, with 9 bases separating them. The CDR3 is 11 residues long. CDR3 in DNA: TGTGCCAGCAGTGTCAGTCGAGAGCAGTACTTC. It specifies CASSVSREQYF.

V and J are TRBV3-1 (or the pseudogene TRBV3-2) and TRBJ1-1; D may be TRBD1 (5 bases). Germline loops: CDR1 LGHDT, CDR2 YNNKEL (reference sequence). With 5 bases removed from V and 4 bases from J, the gap between germline ends came to 14 bases. The CDR3 consists of 14 residues. CDR3 region: CASSLRRRGTEAFF. CDR3 sequence (DNA): TGTGCCAGCAGCTTACGACGAAGGGGCACTGAAGCTTTCTTT.

The J gene is TRBJ2-5, the V gene TRBV7-9; TRBD1 aligns across 9 bases. The V segment lost 3 bases and the J segment 7 bases; nucleotides outside the gene matches: 6. This CDR3 is 14 amino acids long. Germline CDR1 is SEHNR and CDR2 is FQNEAQ (reference sequence). CDR3 residues: CASSFMGQGGTQYF. As DNA, the CDR3 is TGTGCCAGCAGCTTCATGGGACAGGGCGGGACCCAGTACTTC. The whole variable domain, remainder taken from reference TRBV7-9 and TRBJ2-5, is DTGVSQNPRHKITKRGQNVTFRCDPISEHNRLYWYRQTLGQGPEFLTYFQNEAQLEKSRLLSDRFSAERPKGSFSTLEIQRTEQGDSAMYLCASSFMGQGGTQYFGPGTRLLVL.

The V gene is TRBV5-4, the J gene TRBJ2-1; 12 positions agree with TRBD2. This CDR3 comprises 16 residues. The V and J ends lost 4 bases and 1 base, in that order; junction bases with no gene match: 3. Looked up from germline, CDR1 is SGHNT and CDR2 is YYREEE (reference sequence). CDR3 sequence reads: CASSVGLAGSYNEQFF. The CDR3, as DNA: TGTGCCAGCAGCGTGGGACTAGCGGGTTCCTACAATGAGCAGTTCTTC.

The V and J genes are TRBV18 and TRBJ2-7; no clear D gene. The CDR3 is 13 residues long. The V end lost 6 bases, the J end lost 3 bases, and 12 bases lay between the germline ends. In germline, CDR1 is KGHSH, CDR2 LQKENI. CDR3 region: CASSYHHLYEQYF. The CDR3 DNA sequence: TGTGCCAGCTCCTATCACCACCTCTACGAGCAGTACTTC.

The genes are TRBV12-2 and TRBJ2-1; no check of the table's D call, TRBD2, against the DNA was made. TRBV12-2 is a pseudogene segment. This CDR3 contains 14 residues. CDR3 nucleotide sequence: TGTGCAAGTCGCCCCCTCGGCGGCGTATATGAGCAGTTCTTC. Its protein product is CASRPLGGVYEQFF.

The count of this clone is one. The chain combines TRBV10-3 with TRBJ2-2, with 8 bases fitting TRBD1. J was trimmed by 1 base and V by 6 bases; bases with no gene match: 1. Germline CDR1 ENHRY, CDR2 SYGVKD. This CDR3 comprises 14 residues. DNA of the CDR3: TGTGCCATCAGCGGGACAGGGAACACCGGGGAGCTGTTTTTT. Translated: CAISGTGNTGELFF.

The chain employs TRBV4-2 and TRBJ2-1; TRBD2 matches at 13 bases. The germline V gene has CDR1 LGHNA and CDR2 YNFKEQ. V gave up 1 base and J gave up 8 bases; unmatched junction bases: 11. The CDR3 is 18 residues long. The CDR3 loop is CASSQGPLLAGGPDEQFF. In DNA, the CDR3 is TGTGCCAGCAGCCAAGGTCCTCTACTAGCGGGGGGGCCCGATGAGCAGTTCTTC.

The chain employs TRBV25-1 and TRBJ1-4; D gene unclear. The V gene's germline CDR1 is MGHDK and CDR2 SYGVNS. Trimming took off 0 bases at V and 0 bases at J, with 5 bases between the two ends. CDR3 length: 15 amino acids. The CDR3 DNA is TGTGCCAGCAGTGAATACGGTGCAACTAATGAAAAACTGTTTTTT. Its translation is CASSEYGATNEKLFF. The full variable domain, in which reference TRBV25-1 and TRBJ1-4 provide the parts outside the CDR3, is EADIYQTPRYLVIGTGKKITLECSQTMGHDKMYWYQQDPGMELHLIHYSYGVNSTEKGDLSSESTVSRIRTEHFPLTLESARPSHTSQYLCASSEYGATNEKLFFGSGTQLSVL.

The J gene is TRBJ2-3, the V gene TRBV11-2, with D tentatively TRBD2 (5 bases). The CDR3 covers 14 residues. The germline V gene has CDR1 SGHAT and CDR2 FQNNGV. Trimming took 4 bases from V and 1 from J, leaving 9 bases between them. CDR3 nucleotide sequence: TGTGCCAGCAGCTCCCCCGGGGGCACAGATACGCAGTATTTT. It yields the protein CASSSPGGTDTQYF.

The chain uses TRBV14 and TRBJ1-2; D gene ambiguous. V was cut by 5 bases and J by 7 bases, with 11 bases left in between. The length of the CDR3 is 12 residues. Germline V CDR1 and CDR2: SGHDN, FVKESK. DNA for the CDR3: TGTGCCAGCAGCTCTTCCCAGATTGGCTACACCTTC. It is translated as CASSSSQIGYTF.

V and J are TRBV11-2 and TRBJ2-5, with 8 bases fitting TRBD2. J was trimmed by 5 bases and V by 4 bases; bases with no gene match: 9. The CDR3 runs 15 residues. Germline-derived CDR1 and CDR2 are SGHAT and FQNNGV. The CDR3 spells CASSSGRGEMETQYF. DNA of the CDR3: TGTGCCAGCAGCTCGGGGCGGGGGGAGATGGAGACCCAGTACTTC. The whole variable domain, remainder taken from reference TRBV11-2 and TRBJ2-5, is EAGVAQSPRYKIIEKRQSVAFWCNPISGHATLYWYQQILGQGPKLLIQFQNNGVVDDSQLPKDRFSAERLKGVDSTLKIQPAKLEDSAVYLCASSSGRGEMETQYFGPGTRLLVL.

The chain links TRBV29-1 to TRBJ2-1; 10 bases map to TRBD2. Germline CDR1 is SQVTM and CDR2 is ANQGSEA. The CDR3 spans 15 residues. Germline trimming cut 6 bases from V and 1 base from J; bases unmatched to any gene: 6. This CDR3 is CSVASGSTSYNEQFF. The CDR3 coding sequence is TGCAGCGTCGCTAGCGGGAGTACGTCCTACAATGAGCAGTTCTTC.

On this clone: The sample has other DNA sequences that encode this CDR3 too. V gene TRBV29-1 combines with J gene TRBJ1-1; D is ambiguous. The CDR3 runs to 12 residues. The V gene's germline CDR1 is SQVTM and CDR2 ANQGSEA. The germline V and J ends were trimmed by 4 bases and 1 base, with 7 bases remaining between them. Here the CDR3 DNA reads TGCAGCGTTGTAGGAGGGAACACTGAAGCTTTCTTT. This gives the protein CSVVGGNTEAFF.

This sequence joins TRBV28 and TRBJ1-6, with 7 bases fitting TRBD1. J gave up 4 bases and V 4 bases, and 7 bases lay outside the gene matches. In germline, CDR1 is MDHEN, CDR2 SYDVKM. The CDR3 contains 16 residues. CDR3: CASSSPGRGYNSPLHF. DNA for the CDR3: TGTGCCAGCAGTTCCCCTGGCAGGGGGTATAATTCACCCCTCCACTTT. The full variable domain, rest sourced from reference TRBV28 and TRBJ1-6, is DVKVTQSSRYLVKRTGEKVFLECVQDMDHENMFWYRQDPGLGLRLIYFSYDVKMKEKGDIPEGYSVSREKKERFSLILESASTNQTSMYLCASSSPGRGYNSPLHFGNGTRLTVT.

The chain links TRBV9 to TRBJ1-1, with 7 bases matching TRBD1. The germline V gene has CDR1 SGDLS and CDR2 YYNGEE. The junction had 7 bases not matched to a gene; V was cut back by 4 bases and J by 4 bases. This CDR3 region has 14 residues. CDR3 sequence: CASSSFQGGTEAFF. Here the CDR3 DNA reads TGTGCCAGCAGCTCATTCCAGGGGGGCACTGAAGCTTTCTTT.

This rearrangement joins TRBV3-1 (or the pseudogene TRBV3-2) to TRBJ2-1; D remains ambiguous. The CDR3 extends over 15 amino acids. V was cut by 0 bases and J by 3 bases, with 9 bases left in between. Germline lookup yields CDR1 LGHDT and CDR2 YNNKEL (reference sequence). CDR3 sequence (DNA): TGTGCCAGCAGCCAAGAAGGCGCTAGCTACAATGAGCAGTTCTTC. This encodes CASSQEGASYNEQFF.

This sequence joins TRBV6-5 and TRBJ2-7; possibly TRBD2 for D (5 bases). Trimming removed 3 bases from V and 2 bases from J, with 14 bases in between. CDR3 length equals 15 residues. Germline V CDR1 and CDR2: MNHEY, SVGAGI. CDR3 nucleotide sequence: TGTGCCAGCAGTTATAACGGGATCGATACCTACGAGCAGTACTTC. Amino acid sequence: CASSYNGIDTYEQYF.

The rearrangement links TRBV30 to TRBJ1-1, with 8 bases matching TRBD1. V lost 4 bases, J lost 0 bases, and 4 bases stayed unmatched. Germline V gene sequence: CDR1 GTSNPN, CDR2 SVGIG (reference sequence). The CDR3 loop spans 14 amino acids. For the CDR3, the DNA is TGTGCCTGGACTCAGGGGGCCATGAACACTGAAGCTTTCTTT. Translating it yields CAWTQGAMNTEAFF.

This chain links TRBV15 with TRBJ2-2, with D maybe TRBD1 (5 bases). Trimming left V 0 bases short and J 9 bases short, with 14 bases between. The germline V gene encodes CDR1 LNHNV and CDR2 YYDKDF (reference sequence). The CDR3 loop spans 15 amino acids. CDR3 sequence (DNA): TGTGCCACCAGCAGAGATAAGGGGTCGGGCCGGGAGCTGTTTTTT. Amino acid sequence: CATSRDKGSGRELFF.

This chain links TRBV30 with TRBJ1-2; tentative D call: TRBD1 (5 bases). Trimming left V 4 bases short and J 6 bases short, with 24 bases between. The CDR3 covers 16 residues. Germline CDR1 GTSNPN, CDR2 SVGIG (reference sequence). CDR3 residues: CAWTLPGLGGGDGYTF. The CDR3 bases are TGTGCCTGGACCCTCCCGGGTTTGGGGGGAGGAGATGGCTACACCTTC.

This clone showed up many times. The chain uses TRBV11-1 and TRBJ2-3, with D perhaps matching TRBD1 (5 bases). Germline CDR1 SGHAT, CDR2 FQDESV (reference sequence). The CDR3 has 16 amino acids. V was cut by 2 bases and J by 3 bases, with 15 bases left in between. The CDR3 loop reads CASSLFPPGRTDTQYF. CDR3 nucleotide sequence: TGTGCCAGCAGCTTATTCCCGCCAGGGCGTACAGATACGCAGTATTTT.

This chain uses TRBV9 with TRBJ2-1; D ambiguous. Germline-derived CDR1 and CDR2 are SGDLS and YYNGEE. CDR3 size: 15 residues. Trimming shortened V by 5 bases and J by 0 bases, and 12 bases separated the two germline ends. This CDR3 reads CASSYSEASYNEQFF. CDR3 DNA sequence: TGTGCCAGCAGTTATTCTGAGGCCTCCTACAATGAGCAGTTCTTC.